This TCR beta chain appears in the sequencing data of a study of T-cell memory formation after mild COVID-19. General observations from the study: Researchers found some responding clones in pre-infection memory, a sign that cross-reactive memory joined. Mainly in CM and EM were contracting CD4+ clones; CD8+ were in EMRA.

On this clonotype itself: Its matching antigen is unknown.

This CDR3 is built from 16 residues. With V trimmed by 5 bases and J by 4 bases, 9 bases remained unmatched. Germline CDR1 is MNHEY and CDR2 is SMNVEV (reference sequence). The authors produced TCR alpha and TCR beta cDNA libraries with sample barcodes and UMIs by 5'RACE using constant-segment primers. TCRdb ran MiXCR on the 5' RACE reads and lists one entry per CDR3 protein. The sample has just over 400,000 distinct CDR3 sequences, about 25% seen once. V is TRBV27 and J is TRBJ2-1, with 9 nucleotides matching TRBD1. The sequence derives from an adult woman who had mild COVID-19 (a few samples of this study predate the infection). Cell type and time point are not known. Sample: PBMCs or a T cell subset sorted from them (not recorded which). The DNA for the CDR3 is TGTGCCAGCAGTCCTACGTGGGACAGGGTTTACAATGAGCAGTTCTTC. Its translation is CASSPTWDRVYNEQFF.